The rows below give T cell receptor beta chains drawn from one sample of a study of immune heterogeneity within non-small cell lung tumors. TCRdb re-called the multiplex PCR reads with MiXCR, one entry per CDR3 protein. The sample shows 9,900 or so distinct CDR3 sequences, 26% of them seen only once. The sequenced sample was lung tumor tissue. The receptors come from a woman in her forties or fifties with non-small cell lung cancer. The CDR3 runs from the conserved cysteine through the conserved F or W. Each record gives: CDR3 length, clone size, J gene, D gene, V gene, CDR3 protein, CDR3 DNA. A D gene is named only where the DNA matches it firmly. Only some rows state a clone size, as once, few, many or a class for expanded clones.

>14|NA|TRBJ1-4|TRBD1|TRBV28
CASSRDRVSEKLFF
TGTGCCAGCAGTCGGGACAGGGTTAGTGAAAAACTGTTTTTT
>11|once|TRBJ2-3|NA|TRBV27
CPSSFIDTQYF
TGTCCCAGCAGTTTCATAGATACGCAGTATTTT
>14|many|TRBJ1-4|TRBD1|TRBV6-4
CASIPGGPNEKLFF
TGTGCCAGCATTCCAGGGGGCCCTAATGAAAAACTGTTTTTT
>15|medium-sized|TRBJ2-7|TRBD1|TRBV11-2
CASRYTSGGLYEQYF
TGTGCCAGCAGATACACTTCAGGGGGTTTATACGAGCAGTACTTC
>12|many|TRBJ1-1|NA|TRBV28
CASKRGNTEAFF
TGTGCCAGCAAAAGGGGGAACACTGAAGCTTTCTTT
>12|many|TRBJ2-7|NA|TRBV28
CASSSPDYEQYF
TGTGCCAGCAGTTCCCCCGACTACGAGCAGTACTTC
>15|many|TRBJ2-7|NA|TRBV5-6
CASSPRGGISYEQYF
TGTGCCAGCAGCCCTCGAGGCGGGATCTCCTACGAGCAGTACTTC
>15|many|TRBJ2-7|TRBD2|TRBV7-6
CASSLAGGGMGEQYF
TGTGCCAGCAGCTTAGCGGGGGGGGGGATGGGCGAGCAGTACTTC
>14|NA|TRBJ2-5|NA|TRBV6-1
CATPDSWGIETQYF
TGTGCCACCCCGGACAGTTGGGGGATAGAGACCCAGTACTTC
>11|many|TRBJ2-4|NA|TRBV6-7
CASSQGRTRDF
TGTGCCAGCAGCCAAGGACGGACGCGAGACTTC
>14|many|TRBJ1-1|NA|TRBV6-1
CASSLFGAATEAFF
TGTGCCAGCAGTCTCTTCGGGGCGGCGACTGAAGCTTTCTTT
>15|medium-sized|TRBJ1-2|NA|TRBV18
CASSPRGRLYYGYTF
TGTGCCAGCTCACCAAGGGGACGGCTTTACTATGGCTACACCTTC
>14|many|TRBJ1-2|TRBD1|TRBV28
CASSSPQGAYGYTF
TGTGCCAGCAGCTCACCCCAGGGGGCCTATGGCTACACCTTC
>13|many|TRBJ2-1|TRBD1|TRBV10-3
CAIQPGGRNEQFF
TGTGCCATTCAGCCAGGGGGTCGGAATGAGCAGTTCTTC
>14|medium-sized|TRBJ2-2|NA|TRBV24-1
CATSEEPDTGELFF
TGTGCCACCAGTGAGGAACCGGACACCGGGGAGCTGTTTTTT
>15|NA|TRBJ1-1|TRBD1|TRBV6-2/TRBV6-3
CASSYSGTGATEAFF
TGTGCCAGCAGTTACTCGGGTACAGGGGCCACTGAAGCTTTCTTT
>15|NA|TRBJ2-7|TRBD1|TRBV27
CASSFYPGQSYEQYF
TGTGCCAGCAGTTTTTACCCGGGACAGTCTTACGAGCAGTACTTC
>14|many|TRBJ2-2|TRBD1|TRBV19
CASTIDRENGELFF
TGTGCCAGTACCATTGACAGGGAGAACGGGGAGCTGTTTTTT
>15|many|TRBJ2-1|TRBD2|TRBV5-4
CASSPPTSGNNEQFF
TGTGCCAGCAGCCCCCCGACTAGCGGTAACAATGAGCAGTTCTTC
>14|NA|TRBJ1-4|NA|TRBV7-9
CASSKGHLNEKLFF
TGTGCCAGCAGCAAAGGACACCTTAATGAAAAACTGTTTTTT
>14|medium-sized|TRBJ2-7|NA|TRBV18
CASSPPAGTGEQYF
TGTGCCAGCTCACCACCGGCAGGAACTGGCGAGCAGTACTTC
>11|many|TRBJ2-2|NA|TRBV11-1
CASSLDRELFF
TGTGCCAGCAGCTTAGACCGGGAGCTGTTTTTT
>14|many|TRBJ2-3|NA|TRBV20-1
CSASKGLITDTQYF
TGCAGTGCTAGTAAGGGACTCATCACAGATACGCAGTATTTT
>14|medium-sized|TRBJ1-2|NA|TRBV6-1
CASSFSGDQYGYTF
TGTGCCAGCAGTTTCTCAGGGGACCAATATGGCTACACCTTC
>13|many|TRBJ2-3|TRBD2|TRBV30
CAWSEGGLDTQYF
TGTGCCTGGAGTGAGGGAGGGCTGGATACGCAGTATTTT
>17|many|TRBJ1-1|NA|TRBV5-1
CASSLGSWGLMNTEAFF
TGCGCCAGCAGCTTGGGGTCATGGGGGCTCATGAACACTGAAGCTTTCTTT
>16|few|TRBJ2-1|TRBD1|TRBV7-9
CASSQQGPSSYNEQFF
TGTGCCAGCAGCCAACAGGGGCCCAGCTCCTACAATGAGCAGTTCTTC
>17|many|TRBJ1-4|NA|TRBV14
CASSQRETAATNEKLFF
TGTGCCAGCAGCCAACGCGAGACAGCGGCAACTAATGAAAAACTGTTTTTT
>18|medium-sized|TRBJ2-4|TRBD2|TRBV12-3/TRBV12-4
CASSLTSTSDLAKNIQYF
TGTGCCAGCAGTTTGACGTCTACTAGCGACCTAGCCAAAAACATTCAGTACTTC
>14|few|TRBJ1-1|NA|TRBV29-1
CSVSELALGAEAFF
TGCAGCGTTTCTGAACTCGCCTTGGGAGCTGAAGCTTTCTTT
>16|medium-sized|TRBJ1-6|TRBD1|TRBV20-1
CSARPTGTGHNSPLHF
TGCAGTGCTAGACCTACCGGGACAGGCCATAATTCACCCCTCCACTTT
>19|many|TRBJ2-3|TRBD2|TRBV27
CASRKAFRVRERDTDTQYF
TGTGCCAGCAGAAAGGCGTTCAGGGTGCGGGAGAGGGACACAGATACGCAGTATTTT
>11|many|TRBJ2-1|NA|TRBV6-1
CASKILDEQFF
TGTGCCAGCAAGATTCTGGATGAGCAGTTCTTC
>13|many|TRBJ1-1|NA|TRBV6-1
CASKRDENTEAFF
TGTGCCAGCAAGAGGGACGAGAACACTGAAGCTTTCTTT
>15|many|TRBJ1-2|NA|TRBV6-1
CASSTSPQANYGYTF
TGTGCCAGCAGTACCTCTCCCCAGGCGAACTATGGCTACACCTTC
>11|NA|TRBJ2-3|NA|TRBV4-1
CASSLMDTQYF
TGCGCCAGCAGCCTCATGGATACGCAGTATTTT
>14|few|TRBJ2-5|NA|TRBV14
CASSQGFGVGTQYF
TGTGCCAGCAGCCAAGGGTTCGGGGTTGGGACCCAGTACTTC
>12|NA|TRBJ2-1|NA|TRBV18
CASSPSTGEQFF
TGTGCCAGCTCACCGTCTACCGGTGAGCAGTTCTTC
>14|medium-sized|TRBJ1-2|NA|TRBV5-1
CASSLSGQPYGYTF
TGCGCCAGCAGCTTGTCGGGGCAGCCCTATGGCTACACCTTC
>16|NA|TRBJ2-6|NA|TRBV5-4
CASRLSLGGRANVLTF
TGTGCCAGCCGCTTGTCGTTAGGGGGACGGGCCAACGTCCTGACTTTC
>14|NA|TRBJ2-3|NA|TRBV7-2
CASSGMVSTDTQYF
TGTGCCAGCAGCGGAATGGTGTCCACAGATACGCAGTATTTT
>14|medium-sized|TRBJ2-5|TRBD2|TRBV5-1
CASMRTSGTGAQYF
TGCGCCAGCATGCGGACTAGCGGGACGGGGGCCCAGTACTTC
>18|many|TRBJ2-2|TRBD2|TRBV11-3
CASSLKVLSGGTHGELFF
TGTGCCAGCAGCTTAAAGGTTCTTAGCGGGGGGACCCACGGGGAGCTGTTTTTT